The rows below give T cell receptor beta chains drawn from one sample of a study of T-cell memory formation after mild COVID-19. TCRdb ran MiXCR on the 5' RACE reads and lists one entry per CDR3 protein. The table has approximately 350,000 distinct CDR3 sequences, approximately 15% seen once. Sequencing used PBMCs or a T cell subset sorted from them (not recorded which). The source is a man between 18 and 35 years old who had mild COVID-19 (a few samples of this study predate the infection). Cell type and time point are not known. The CDR3 runs from the conserved cysteine through the conserved F or W. The D gene is left open where the match is weak. Size tells how often a clone was seen (once, few, many) or the class of an expanded clone, and some rows leave it out.

D,size,J,V,DNA,CDR3
TRBD1,few,TRBJ2-1,TRBV20-1,TGCAGTGCTAGAGTAGGGGGCCCAAGCTCCTACAATGAGCAGTTCTTC,CSARVGGPSSYNEQFF
-,few,TRBJ1-6,TRBV6-1,TGTGCCAGCAGGGAAGGATCCTTGCCAGCCCTCCACTTT,CASREGSLPALHF
-,-,TRBJ2-3,TRBV29-1,TGCAGCGTTGAAACTCGAGGAGATACGCAGTATTTT,CSVETRGDTQYF
TRBD1,few,TRBJ2-1,TRBV5-1,TGCGCCAGCAGCATCGGGACAGGGGCTAATGAGCAGTTCTTC,CASSIGTGANEQFF
TRBD1,-,TRBJ2-1,TRBV7-9,TGTGCCAGCAGCCGGGGACAGATCGATGAGCAGTTCTTC,CASSRGQIDEQFF
-,few,TRBJ2-1,TRBV16,TGTGCCAGCAGCCAAATGAGGGGCCCAGGGAATGAGCAGTTCTTC,CASSQMRGPGNEQFF
-,-,TRBJ1-1,TRBV5-6,TGTGCCAGCAGCTTGGGGTTTAGGGGCAACACTGAAGCTTTCTTT,CASSLGFRGNTEAFF
TRBD2,-,TRBJ2-1,TRBV11-1,TGTGCCAGCAGCTCTACCGGGACTAGTGCTAATGAGCAGTTCTTC,CASSSTGTSANEQFF
-,few,TRBJ2-1,TRBV10-3,TGTGCCATGCTAGGGACTCCAGGGAATGAGCAGTTCTTC,CAMLGTPGNEQFF
-,-,TRBJ1-2,TRBV5-5,TGTGCCAGCAGGTATCCCGGGACGGCCTATGGCTACACCTTC,CASRYPGTAYGYTF
-,-,TRBJ2-7,TRBV12-3/TRBV12-4,TGTGCCAGCAGTCCAATTATGGAGACTGGACAGAGTGCCTTCTACGAGCAGTACTTC,CASSPIMETGQSAFYEQYF
-,few,TRBJ2-2,TRBV20-1,TGCAGTGCCAGGAGACAGGGAGGATCCGGGGAGCTGTTTTTT,CSARRQGGSGELFF
-,many,TRBJ1-5,TRBV7-2,TGTGCCAGCAGCTTAGCGCCCCAGCCCCAGCATTTT,CASSLAPQPQHF
-,-,TRBJ1-5,TRBV12-3/TRBV12-4,TGTGCCAGCAGCGGACAGTACAATCAGCCCCAGCATTTT,CASSGQYNQPQHF